The 15 T cell receptor beta chains below come from one sample, sequenced in a study of CD8 T cells in Susac syndrome. Random hexamers were used to reverse transcribe an amount of about 0.45 to 1 ug RNA. TCRdb fed the immunoSEQ multiplex PCR reads into MiXCR, producing one record per CDR3 protein. The sample contains roughly 200,000 distinct CDR3 sequences, just under 95% of which appear only once. Material for sequencing was CD4+ T cells from PBMCs. Receptors originate from a human donor with Susac syndrome.

The chain is built from TRBV12-3 or TRBV12-4 and TRBJ1-2, with D unclear. There are 13 residues in the CDR3. The V gene lost 2 bases and the J gene lost 7 bases, with 11 bases spanning the gap. CDR3 residues: CASSLSWIPGYTF. CDR3 in DNA: TGTGCCAGCAGTTTATCGTGGATTCCTGGCTACACCTTC.

This chain connects TRBV30 to TRBJ2-3, with D possibly matching TRBD2 (7 bases). Germline loops: CDR1 GTSNPN, CDR2 SVGIG (reference sequence). The CDR3 totals 14 residues. The V gene lost 8 bases and the J gene lost 4 bases, with 19 bases spanning the gap. The CDR3 nucleotides read TGTGCCGGGGGGGCAGGGCTGGTGGCAGATACGCAGTATTTT. It yields the protein CAGGAGLVADTQYF.

The chain is built from TRBV4-3 and TRBJ2-3; TRBD1 is a possible D gene (6 bases). There are 18 residues in the CDR3. Germline CDR1 reads LGHNA; CDR2 reads YSLEER. V shed 0 bases and J shed 0 bases, with 16 bases lying between them. CDR3 sequence reads: CASSQDLGAYASTDTQYF. The DNA of the CDR3 is TGCGCCAGCAGCCAAGATCTGGGGGCGTATGCTAGCACAGATACGCAGTATTTT.

This sequence joins TRBV6-4 and TRBJ2-4, with D perhaps given as TRBD1 or TRBD2 (7 bases each). Germline V gene sequence: CDR1 MRHNA, CDR2 SNTAGT. The CDR3 sequence is 16 residues long. Trimming took off 5 bases at V and 0 bases at J, with 14 bases between the two ends. The CDR3 is CASSQGGPLAKNIQYF. In DNA, the CDR3 is TGTGCCAGCAGTCAGGGGGGGCCGTTAGCCAAAAACATTCAGTACTTC.

J is TRBJ2-2 and V is TRBV29-1; possibly TRBD2 for D (6 bases). V was trimmed by 2 bases and J by 4 bases, leaving 8 bases between them. Per germline, CDR1 SQVTM and CDR2 ANQGSEA. This CDR3 has 13 amino acids. CDR3 DNA: TGCAGCGTTGAAATGGGGGGCACCGGGGAGCTGTTTTTT. Its translation: CSVEMGGTGELFF.

The V gene is TRBV19, the J gene TRBJ2-5; 9 nucleotides match TRBD1. Losses at the gene ends were 3 bases for V and 3 bases for J; bases not matched to a gene: 2. CDR1 and CDR2 (germline): LNHDA, SQIVND (reference sequence). The CDR3 runs to 14 residues. Here the CDR3 DNA reads TGTGCCAGTAGTATTGGGACAGGGAAAGAGACCCAGTACTTC. Translated, it gives CASSIGTGKETQYF.

The chain is built from TRBV6-1 and TRBJ1-2; D is undetermined. Trimming cost V 1 base and J 1 base, with 7 bases left between them. Germline-derived CDR1 and CDR2 are MNHNS and SASEGT. This CDR3 is built from 14 residues. CDR3 protein: CASSEVQNNYGYTF. CDR3 nucleotides: TGTGCCAGCAGTGAAGTCCAGAATAACTATGGCTACACCTTC.

The genes are TRBV2 and TRBJ2-7; a possible D gene is TRBD1 (5 bases). This CDR3 has 14 amino acids. V lost 4 bases, J lost 2 bases, and 12 bases lay in between. Germline lookup yields CDR1 SNHLY and CDR2 FYNNEI. The CDR3 DNA sequence: TGTGCCAGCAGTGGCCAGGGTAGCACCTACGAGCAGTACTTC. It yields the protein CASSGQGSTYEQYF.

The J gene is TRBJ2-5, the V gene TRBV14, with 12 nucleotides matching TRBD1. The CDR3 loop spans 17 amino acids. The trim removed 0 bases at V and 5 bases at J, leaving 7 bases unmatched. Germline loops: CDR1 SGHDN, CDR2 FVKESK. CDR3 sequence: CASSQDLGQGARETQYF. The CDR3 bases are TGTGCCAGCAGCCAAGACCTGGGACAGGGGGCAAGGGAGACCCAGTACTTC.

V is TRBV11-2 and J is TRBJ2-5, with 10 bases identical to TRBD2. With 1 base clipped from V and 5 bases from J, the junction kept 7 bases outside the gene matches. This CDR3 spans 16 amino acids. Germline CDR1 reads SGHAT; CDR2 reads FQNNGV. As DNA, the CDR3 is TGTGCCAGCAGCTTAGCGATAGCGGGAGGTTATGAGACCCAGTACTTC. This translates into CASSLAIAGGYETQYF.

The chain combines TRBV28 with TRBJ2-1, with D hard to call. V was shortened by 8 bases and J by 8 bases, with 13 bases between the two germline ends. Germline CDR1 is MDHEN and CDR2 is SYDVKM. There are 12 residues in the CDR3. The CDR3 reads CASHKTFYEQFF. In DNA, the CDR3 is TGTGCCAGCCACAAGACTTTCTATGAGCAGTTCTTC.

This rearrangement joins TRBV28 to TRBJ1-1; D unresolved. Between the trimmed V and J ends, which lost 6 bases and 0 bases, there was a span of 14 bases. The CDR3 has 15 amino acids. Germline assignment: CDR1 MDHEN and CDR2 SYDVKM. CDR3: CASRPGISVNTEAFF. CDR3 sequence (DNA): TGTGCCAGCAGGCCCGGGATATCCGTGAACACTGAAGCTTTCTTT.

The CDR3: CASSLGFSNYGYTF. The DNA for the CDR3 is TGTGCCAGCAGCTTAGGGTTCAGCAACTATGGCTACACCTTC. The chain recombines TRBV13 with TRBJ1-2; D uncertain. V was shortened by 0 bases and J by 2 bases, with 7 bases between the two germline ends. CDR3 length equals 14 residues. Germline V lookup: CDR1 PRHDT, CDR2 FYEKMQ (reference sequence).

V gene TRBV9 combines with J gene TRBJ2-6; D is unclear. Trimming cost V 3 bases and J 4 bases, with 8 bases left between them. CDR3 length: 14 amino acids. CDR1 and CDR2 from the germline V gene are SGDLS and YYNGEE. CDR3 sequence (DNA): TGTGCCAGCAGCGAAATTTACGGGGCCAACGTCCTGACTTTC. Encoded protein: CASSEIYGANVLTF. Together with reference TRBV9 and TRBJ2-6, the CDR3 gives the full variable domain: DSGVTQTPKHLITATGQRVTLRCSPRSGDLSVYWYQQSLDQGLQFLIQYYNGEERAKGNILERFSAQQFPDLHSELNLSSLELGDSALYFCASSEIYGANVLTFGAGSRLTVL.

This clonotype has a single count. The chain combines TRBV19 with TRBJ2-5, with TRBD1 matching 9 bases. The CDR3 runs to 14 residues. The germline V gene encodes CDR1 LNHDA and CDR2 SQIVND (reference sequence). With V trimmed by 6 bases and J by 7 bases, 9 bases remained unmatched. As DNA, the CDR3 is TGTGCCAGTAGGGAAACAGGGGGCGTCGGGACCCAGTACTTC. It specifies CASRETGGVGTQYF.